These 2 T cell receptor beta chains were sequenced from one sample in a study of shared clonotypes between healthy human individuals. Libraries were prepared by immunoSEQ multiplex PCR; TCRdb keeps only in-frame clonotypes and omits some of them. The sample has some 530,000 clones, around 73% seen once. Sequencing was done on a sample of PBMCs. All receptors derive from a woman in her thirties or forties in good health. Some clones in this sample may be carry-over from other donors' samples.

The rearrangement links TRBV5-1 to TRBJ1-3; D remains unclear. The ends were cut back, 0 bases at V and 8 bases at J, with 21 bases in the middle. The CDR3 contains 17 residues. Germline V gene data show CDR1 as SGHRS and CDR2 as YFSETQ. CDR3 in amino acids: CASSLDPPEGSGYTIYF. The CDR3, as DNA: TGCGCCAGCAGCTTGGACCCGCCGGAAGGGAGCGGGTACACCATATATTTT.

The chain couples TRBV19 to TRBJ2-3; TRBD2 matches at 12 bases. The germline V gene encodes CDR1 LNHDA and CDR2 SQIVND (reference sequence). Trimming at V came to 8 bases and at J to 4 bases, leaving 4 bases not matched to a gene. The CDR3 totals 14 residues. The CDR3 nucleotides read TGTGCCAGTCGACTAGCGGGAGCATCAGATACGCAGTATTTT. Its protein product is CASRLAGASDTQYF.